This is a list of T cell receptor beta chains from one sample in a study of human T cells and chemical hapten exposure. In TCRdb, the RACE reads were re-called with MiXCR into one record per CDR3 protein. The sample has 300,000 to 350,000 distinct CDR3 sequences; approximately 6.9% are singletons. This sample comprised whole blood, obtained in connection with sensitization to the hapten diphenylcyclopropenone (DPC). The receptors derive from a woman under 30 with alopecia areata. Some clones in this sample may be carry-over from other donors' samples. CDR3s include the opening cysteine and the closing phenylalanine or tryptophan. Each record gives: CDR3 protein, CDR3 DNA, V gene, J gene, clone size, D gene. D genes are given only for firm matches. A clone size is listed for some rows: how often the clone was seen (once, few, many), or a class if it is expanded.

cdr3_aa: CASSLGAQLGTEAFF
cdr3_nt: TGTGCCAGCAGCTTAGGAGCACAGCTAGGAACTGAAGCTTTCTTT
v_call: TRBV11-1
j_call: TRBJ1-1
clone_size: -
d_call: -

cdr3_aa: CASSQDSFLGSQPQHF
cdr3_nt: TGCGCCAGCAGCCAAGATTCCTTTCTCGGCAGCCAGCCCCAGCATTTT
v_call: TRBV4-1
j_call: TRBJ1-5
clone_size: few
d_call: -

cdr3_aa: CASSFVGPTGELFF
cdr3_nt: TGTGCCAGCAGTTTTGTGGGTCCCACCGGGGAGCTGTTTTTT
v_call: TRBV12-3/TRBV12-4
j_call: TRBJ2-2
clone_size: many
d_call: -

cdr3_aa: CASSLSPSEITDTQYF
cdr3_nt: TGCGCCAGCAGCTTGTCCCCTAGCGAGATCACAGATACGCAGTATTTT
v_call: TRBV5-1
j_call: TRBJ2-3
clone_size: many
d_call: -

cdr3_aa: CASSRTLNLYNEQFF
cdr3_nt: TGTGCCAGCAGCCGGACACTCAACTTGTACAATGAGCAGTTCTTC
v_call: TRBV3-1
j_call: TRBJ2-1
clone_size: -
d_call: -

cdr3_aa: CASSFTGGSGEQYF
cdr3_nt: TGTGCCAGCAGCTTTACAGGGGGATCAGGCGAGCAGTACTTC
v_call: TRBV7-9
j_call: TRBJ2-7
clone_size: -
d_call: TRBD1

cdr3_aa: CSVEDLRLGVYNEQFF
cdr3_nt: TGCAGCGTTGAAGATCTTCGACTAGGGGTCTACAATGAGCAGTTCTTC
v_call: TRBV29-1
j_call: TRBJ2-1
clone_size: many
d_call: -

cdr3_aa: CASSRGRSYEQYF
cdr3_nt: TGTGCCAGCAGCCGCGGGCGCTCCTACGAGCAGTACTTC
v_call: TRBV5-6
j_call: TRBJ2-7
clone_size: many
d_call: -

cdr3_aa: CASSSLVWSEKLFF
cdr3_nt: TGTGCCAGCAGTTCCCTCGTGTGGAGTGAAAAACTGTTTTTT
v_call: TRBV7-2
j_call: TRBJ1-4
clone_size: -
d_call: -

cdr3_aa: CASSSDGSSYNSPLHF
cdr3_nt: TGTGCCAGCAGCTCAGACGGTAGCTCCTATAATTCACCCCTCCACTTT
v_call: TRBV7-9
j_call: TRBJ1-6
clone_size: -
d_call: -

cdr3_aa: CASSLVPAGGITDTQYF
cdr3_nt: TGTGCCAGCAGCTTAGTCCCTGCGGGGGGCATCACAGATACGCAGTATTTT
v_call: TRBV7-9
j_call: TRBJ2-3
clone_size: few
d_call: TRBD2

cdr3_aa: CSVPGQGNSSYEQYF
cdr3_nt: TGCAGTGTTCCGGGACAGGGTAATTCCTCCTACGAGCAGTACTTC
v_call: TRBV20-1
j_call: TRBJ2-7
clone_size: -
d_call: TRBD1

cdr3_aa: CASSEEGGSSSTDTQYF
cdr3_nt: TGCGCCAGCAGTGAGGAAGGGGGCTCTTCTAGCACAGATACGCAGTATTTT
v_call: TRBV4-3
j_call: TRBJ2-3
clone_size: many
d_call: TRBD1

cdr3_aa: CSAAGLRDEQFF
cdr3_nt: TGCAGTGCAGCCGGACTAAGGGATGAGCAGTTCTTC
v_call: TRBV20-1
j_call: TRBJ2-1
clone_size: few
d_call: -

cdr3_aa: CASSQGLGRAQYF
cdr3_nt: TGCGCCAGCAGCCAGGGTCTAGGGAGGGCCCAGTACTTC
v_call: TRBV4-3
j_call: TRBJ2-5
clone_size: many
d_call: TRBD2

cdr3_aa: CASSQDRTSGYNEQFF
cdr3_nt: TGTGCCAGCAGCCAAGATAGGACTAGCGGCTACAATGAGCAGTTCTTC
v_call: TRBV4-2
j_call: TRBJ2-1
clone_size: many
d_call: TRBD2

cdr3_aa: CASSPPGNVYEQYF
cdr3_nt: TGTGCCAGCTCACCACCCGGCAATGTCTACGAGCAGTACTTC
v_call: TRBV18
j_call: TRBJ2-7
clone_size: few
d_call: -

cdr3_aa: CASSGLAGASRVPDTQYF
cdr3_nt: TGTGCCAGCAGCGGACTAGCGGGGGCCTCCCGGGTCCCAGATACGCAGTATTTT
v_call: TRBV7-9
j_call: TRBJ2-3
clone_size: -
d_call: TRBD2

cdr3_aa: CAISESSGNTIYF
cdr3_nt: TGTGCCATCAGTGAAAGCTCTGGAAACACCATATATTTT
v_call: TRBV10-3
j_call: TRBJ1-3
clone_size: -
d_call: -

cdr3_aa: CASSLGSGGNNEQFF
cdr3_nt: TGTGCCAGCAGCTTAGGAAGCGGGGGTAACAATGAGCAGTTCTTC
v_call: TRBV7-3
j_call: TRBJ2-1
clone_size: -
d_call: TRBD2

cdr3_aa: CASRPGGTSSYNEQFF
cdr3_nt: TGTGCCAGTAGGCCAGGGGGTACAAGCTCCTACAATGAGCAGTTCTTC
v_call: TRBV19
j_call: TRBJ2-1
clone_size: few
d_call: TRBD1

cdr3_aa: CASSLSQADFNYGYTF
cdr3_nt: TGTGCCAGCAGTTTGAGTCAGGCCGACTTCAACTATGGCTACACCTTC
v_call: TRBV28
j_call: TRBJ1-2
clone_size: many
d_call: -

cdr3_aa: CASSGIAGEAYNEQFF
cdr3_nt: TGTGCCAGCTCAGGGATAGCGGGGGAAGCCTACAATGAGCAGTTCTTC
v_call: TRBV6-2/TRBV6-3
j_call: TRBJ2-1
clone_size: -
d_call: TRBD2

cdr3_aa: CAISESPSGGSYEQYF
cdr3_nt: TGTGCCATCAGTGAGTCGCCCAGCGGGGGTTCCTACGAGCAGTACTTC
v_call: TRBV10-3
j_call: TRBJ2-7
clone_size: many
d_call: TRBD2

cdr3_aa: CASSSTQRQPQHF
cdr3_nt: TGTGCCAGCAGCTCCACTCAGAGACAGCCCCAGCATTTT
v_call: TRBV11-1
j_call: TRBJ1-5
clone_size: -
d_call: -

cdr3_aa: CASTPGQILNTEAFF
cdr3_nt: TGTGCCAGCACCCCGGGACAGATCTTGAACACTGAAGCTTTCTTT
v_call: TRBV6-1
j_call: TRBJ1-1
clone_size: few
d_call: TRBD1

cdr3_aa: CASSRDTPFQPQHF
cdr3_nt: TGTGCCAGCAGCCGCGACACCCCGTTTCAGCCCCAGCATTTT
v_call: TRBV7-9
j_call: TRBJ1-5
clone_size: -
d_call: -

cdr3_aa: CASSHHRGQSTDTQYF
cdr3_nt: TGTGCCAGCAGCCACCACAGGGGGCAGAGCACAGATACGCAGTATTTT
v_call: TRBV11-2
j_call: TRBJ2-3
clone_size: many
d_call: TRBD1

cdr3_aa: CASSQVDSGTNIQYF
cdr3_nt: TGCGCCAGCAGCCAAGTCGACTCAGGAACAAACATTCAGTACTTC
v_call: TRBV4-3
j_call: TRBJ2-4
clone_size: few
d_call: -

cdr3_aa: CASSLAGGWETQYF
cdr3_nt: TGTGCCAGCAGCTTGGCGGGGGGCTGGGAGACCCAGTACTTC
v_call: TRBV7-2
j_call: TRBJ2-5
clone_size: many
d_call: TRBD2

cdr3_aa: CASSQQPGQGFHGYTF
cdr3_nt: TGTGCCAGCAGCCAACAGCCGGGACAGGGGTTCCATGGCTACACCTTC
v_call: TRBV3-1
j_call: TRBJ1-2
clone_size: many
d_call: TRBD1

cdr3_aa: CASSSSSSPYTGELFF
cdr3_nt: TGTGCCAGCAGTTCCTCGAGTAGCCCGTACACCGGGGAGCTGTTTTTT
v_call: TRBV6-5
j_call: TRBJ2-2
clone_size: few
d_call: -

cdr3_aa: CSARRDVYNEQFF
cdr3_nt: TGCAGTGCAAGACGGGACGTGTACAATGAGCAGTTCTTC
v_call: TRBV20-1
j_call: TRBJ2-1
clone_size: many
d_call: -

cdr3_aa: CSASQSRNEKLFF
cdr3_nt: TGCAGTGCTTCACAGAGTCGGAATGAAAAACTGTTTTTT
v_call: TRBV20-1
j_call: TRBJ1-4
clone_size: many
d_call: -

cdr3_aa: CASSHHLREDRRSYEQYF
cdr3_nt: TGTGCCAGCAGCCACCACCTGCGCGAGGACAGGCGTTCCTACGAGCAGTACTTC
v_call: TRBV4-2
j_call: TRBJ2-7
clone_size: -
d_call: TRBD1

cdr3_aa: CASSQIGGTDTQYF
cdr3_nt: TGTGCCAGCAGTCAAATAGGGGGCACAGATACGCAGTATTTT
v_call: TRBV12-3/TRBV12-4
j_call: TRBJ2-3
clone_size: few
d_call: -

cdr3_aa: CAISDYRERTEAFF
cdr3_nt: TGTGCCATCAGTGATTACAGGGAGAGGACTGAAGCTTTCTTT
v_call: TRBV10-3
j_call: TRBJ1-1
clone_size: -
d_call: -

cdr3_aa: CATSGESSYNEQFF
cdr3_nt: TGTGCCACGAGCGGGGAGAGCTCCTACAATGAGCAGTTCTTC
v_call: TRBV6-5
j_call: TRBJ2-1
clone_size: -
d_call: TRBD2

cdr3_aa: CASSRGVDSGANVLTF
cdr3_nt: TGTGCCAGCAGCCGGGGAGTCGACTCTGGGGCCAACGTCCTGACTTTC
v_call: TRBV6-5
j_call: TRBJ2-6
clone_size: -
d_call: -

cdr3_aa: CASSFGGGRTDTQYF
cdr3_nt: TGTGCTAGCAGCTTTGGAGGGGGGCGGACAGATACGCAGTATTTT
v_call: TRBV7-7
j_call: TRBJ2-3
clone_size: few
d_call: -

cdr3_aa: CASSYSVGRPQHF
cdr3_nt: TGTGCCAGCAGTTACTCAGTGGGACGGCCCCAGCATTTT
v_call: TRBV6-5
j_call: TRBJ1-5
clone_size: -
d_call: -

cdr3_aa: CASSFSGTGVYEQYF
cdr3_nt: TGTGCCAGCAGTTTCTCCGGGACAGGGGTTTACGAGCAGTACTTC
v_call: TRBV28
j_call: TRBJ2-7
clone_size: -
d_call: TRBD1

cdr3_aa: CASSQNSQGGAGTDTQYF
cdr3_nt: TGTGCCAGCAGCCAGAATTCTCAAGGGGGCGCGGGCACAGATACGCAGTATTTT
v_call: TRBV7-2
j_call: TRBJ2-3
clone_size: many
d_call: TRBD1

cdr3_aa: CASSPVRDGPYNEQFF
cdr3_nt: TGTGCCAGCAGCCCCGTCCGGGACGGTCCTTACAATGAGCAGTTCTTC
v_call: TRBV7-8
j_call: TRBJ2-1
clone_size: -
d_call: -

cdr3_aa: CASRPQGQSGEQYF
cdr3_nt: TGTGCCAGCAGACCACAGGGACAATCTGGCGAGCAGTACTTC
v_call: TRBV27
j_call: TRBJ2-7
clone_size: many
d_call: -

cdr3_aa: CASSRQGPTYGYTF
cdr3_nt: TGCGCCAGCAGCCGCCAGGGACCAACCTATGGCTACACCTTC
v_call: TRBV5-1
j_call: TRBJ1-2
clone_size: few
d_call: -

cdr3_aa: CASSYSPAPSNEQFF
cdr3_nt: TGTGCCAGCAGTTACTCTCCCGCCCCAAGCAATGAGCAGTTCTTC
v_call: TRBV6-2/TRBV6-3
j_call: TRBJ2-1
clone_size: -
d_call: -

cdr3_aa: CASSPRTGVPSGANVLTF
cdr3_nt: TGTGCCAGCAGTCCAAGGACAGGGGTCCCCTCTGGGGCCAACGTCCTGACTTTC
v_call: TRBV27
j_call: TRBJ2-6
clone_size: many
d_call: TRBD1

cdr3_aa: CASNSDSNQPQHF
cdr3_nt: TGTGCCAGCAATTCCGATAGCAATCAGCCCCAGCATTTT
v_call: TRBV6-9
j_call: TRBJ1-5
clone_size: -
d_call: -